Each of the 16 T cell receptor beta chains below was sequenced from the same sample in a study of control samples from healthy donors and cancer patients. The assay was immunoSEQ multiplex PCR, and TCRdb's table has in-frame clones only and misses some. This repertoire shows some 120,000 clones, around nine tenths found once; its top ten account for around 9.4%. Sequencing was performed on blood. The receptors here all came from a man aged 40-55 years in good health.

The chain carries TRBV7-9 and TRBJ2-7; the D gene is possibly TRBD1 (6 bases). Trimming cost V 4 bases and J 0 bases, with 10 bases left between them. The CDR3 contains 14 residues. Per germline, CDR1 SEHNR and CDR2 FQNEAQ (reference sequence). CDR3 region: CASSSTGNSYEQYF. The CDR3 DNA follows: TGTGCCAGCAGCTCTACAGGGAACTCCTACGAGCAGTACTTC.

V and J are TRBV12-5 and TRBJ1-3; TRBD1 is a possible D gene (5 bases). The germline V and J ends were trimmed by 7 bases and 0 bases, with 22 bases remaining between them. This CDR3 region has 18 residues. Germline V CDR1 and CDR2: LGHNT, FRNRAP. CDR3 in DNA: TGTGCTAGTGCCAATAGGCAGGGCCGACCTCACTCTGGAAACACCATATATTTT. This sequence encodes CASANRQGRPHSGNTIYF.

The V call is TRBV6-2 or TRBV6-3, the J call TRBJ1-2; TRBD1 matches 7 bases. The CDR3 is 18 amino acids. The V segment lost 2 bases and the J segment 0 bases; nucleotides outside the gene matches: 12. Germline CDR1 MNHEY, CDR2 SVGEGT. The CDR3 bases are TGTGCCAGCAGTTACACCCGAATCGGACAGGCCTCTAACTATGGCTACACCTTC. Protein product: CASSYTRIGQASNYGYTF.

The chain is built from TRBV7-2 and TRBJ2-5; D tentatively fits TRBD1 or TRBD2 (5 bases each). V shed 8 bases and J shed 5 bases, with 12 bases lying between them. Germline assignment: CDR1 SGHTA and CDR2 FQGNSA. The CDR3 has 12 residues. CDR3 region: CASGARRETQYF. CDR3 coding DNA: TGTGCCAGCGGGGCCAGGAGGGAGACCCAGTACTTC.

This clone appeared a single time. The chain is built from TRBV6-6 and TRBJ2-1; TRBD2 matches 11 bases. CDR1 MNHNY and CDR2 SVGAGI come from the germline V gene (reference sequence). V lost 5 bases, J lost 4 bases, and 4 bases stayed unmatched. This CDR3 comprises 15 residues. Here the CDR3 reads CASSGTSGSYNEQFF. CDR3 nucleotides: TGTGCCAGCAGTGGGACTAGCGGTTCGTACAATGAGCAGTTCTTC.

The V and J genes are TRBV27 and TRBJ2-1; D is unclear. Between the trimmed V and J ends, which lost 0 bases and 6 bases, there was a span of 6 bases. CDR3 length: 13 residues. Germline values: CDR1 MNHEY, CDR2 SMNVEV (reference sequence). Here the CDR3 reads CASSLSLANEQFF. CDR3 DNA: TGTGCCAGCAGTTTATCTTTGGCCAATGAGCAGTTCTTC.

The chain employs TRBV5-1 and TRBJ1-1; D gene ambiguous. Trimming pared 4 bases from V and 6 bases from J, leaving 10 bases between. CDR1 and CDR2 from the germline V gene are SGHRS and YFSETQ. The CDR3 totals 12 residues. The DNA for the CDR3 is TGCGCCAGCAGCAAAACAGATTCTGAAGCTTTCTTT. Protein: CASSKTDSEAFF. Filled out from reference TRBV5-1 and TRBJ1-1, the complete variable domain reads KAGVTQTPRYLIKTRGQQVTLSCSPISGHRSVSWYQQTPGQGLQFLFEYFSETQRNKGNFPGRFSGRQFSNSRSEMNVSTLELGDSALYLCASSKTDSEAFFGQGTRLTVV.

The chain carries TRBV6-1 and TRBJ2-1, with a tentative D call TRBD2 (5 bases). The germline V gene has CDR1 MNHNS and CDR2 SASEGT. Deletions cut 2 bases from V and 6 bases from J, with 17 bases between. The CDR3 length is 16 residues. CDR3 loop: CASSEIGSPRGNEQFF. The DNA of the CDR3 is TGTGCCAGCAGTGAAATTGGGTCCCCCCGGGGCAATGAGCAGTTCTTC.

This clone was seen just once. The chain carries TRBV7-9 and TRBJ1-5, with D hard to call. The CDR3 is 16 amino acids. Germline V lookup: CDR1 SEHNR, CDR2 FQNEAQ (reference sequence). The V and J ends lost 1 base and 3 bases respectively, with 13 bases between them. The CDR3: CASSLGQGSNNQPQHF. In DNA form, the CDR3 reads TGTGCCAGCAGCTTAGGACAAGGGTCCAACAATCAGCCCCAGCATTTT.

The chain is built from TRBV29-1 and TRBJ2-1; 7 bases match TRBD2. With 3 bases clipped from V and 3 bases from J, the junction kept 5 bases outside the gene matches. Per the germline V gene, CDR1 is SQVTM and CDR2 is ANQGSEA. This CDR3 contains 14 residues. The CDR3 nucleotides read TGCAGCGTTGATGAGGGCGGGGGCTACAATGAGCAGTTCTTC. Its protein product is CSVDEGGGYNEQFF.

The chain employs TRBV12-3 or TRBV12-4 and TRBJ2-5, with no clear D. This CDR3 region has 11 residues. With 7 bases removed from V and 5 bases from J, the gap between germline ends came to 8 bases. The CDR3 DNA sequence: TGTGCCAGCATGTGGGCGGAGACCCAGTACTTC. Encoded protein: CASMWAETQYF.

This chain connects TRBV25-1 to TRBJ1-1; 9 bases agree with TRBD1. The CDR3 is 14 residues long. Germline V lookup: CDR1 MGHDK, CDR2 SYGVNS. J was trimmed by 0 bases and V by 6 bases; bases with no gene match: 2. CDR3 in DNA: TGTGCCAGCAGGAGACAGGGGGTGAACACTGAAGCTTTCTTT. Residues: CASRRQGVNTEAFF.

The V call is TRBV12-3 or TRBV12-4, the J call TRBJ1-2, with no clear D. The CDR3 contains 11 residues. The ends were cut back, 4 bases at V and 8 bases at J, with 8 bases in the middle. The CDR3 spells CASSYFRGYTF. Here the CDR3 DNA reads TGTGCCAGCAGTTATTTCAGAGGCTACACCTTC.

The chain employs TRBV15 and TRBJ1-1; D ambiguous. The CDR3 sequence is 14 residues long. Germline V CDR1 and CDR2: LNHNV, YYDKDF (reference sequence). V gave up 4 bases and J gave up 1 base, with 10 bases separating them. The CDR3 loop is CATSTSNRNTEAFF. The CDR3, as DNA: TGTGCCACCAGCACATCTAACAGGAACACTGAAGCTTTCTTT.

The chain is built from TRBV29-1 and TRBJ2-5, with 7 bases aligning to TRBD1. There are 15 residues in the CDR3. J was trimmed by 3 bases and V by 4 bases; bases with no gene match: 11. Germline V gives CDR1 SQVTM, CDR2 ANQGSEA. The CDR3, as DNA: TGCAGCGTTGGGCTACAGGGGCAGGGGAAAGAGACCCAGTACTTC. Its translation: CSVGLQGQGKETQYF.

This chain joins TRBV7-2 and TRBJ1-1, with D uncertain. Germline CDR1 SGHTA, CDR2 FQGNSA. The CDR3 is 11 amino acids. Trimming removed 5 bases from V and 13 bases from J, with 14 bases in between. CDR3 sequence reads: CASSDEGIDFF. CDR3 bases: TGTGCCAGCAGCGACGAGGGAATTGATTTCTTT.